This entry concerns a single T cell receptor (beta chain). Its antigen is unidentified. These data are taken from a study of T cells expressing NK-cell markers. Study-wide background: Most of the eight sequenced donors were HCMV-seropositive; one was seronegative.

Germline V gives CDR1 SNHLY, CDR2 FYNNEI. CDR3 size: 12 residues. From the 5' RACE reads, TCRdb lists one entry per CDR3 protein and no DNA. Its clone listing holds about 390,000 distinct CDR3 sequences. The study's findings and limits: Dominant NKG2C+ clonotypes accounted for roughly 1.0-8% of CD8+ T cells in roughly 6 donors.

The clonotype was recovered from a woman aged 50 to 60 in good health. Sequencing was performed on blood T cells: a sorted CD56 or NKG2C T cell subset, CD4+ or CD8+ T cells, or bulk PBMC T cells (not recorded which). The chain couples TRBV2 to TRBJ2-5. The CDR3 spells CASSEASETQYF.